This T cell receptor beta chain stems from a study of siplizumab effects on memory and regulatory T cells. This CDR3 spans 17 amino acids. Germline CDR1 and CDR2: SGDLS and YYNGEE. V shed 3 bases and J 2 bases; nucleotides not matched to a gene: 9. Study conclusions and caveats: Treg origin accounted for an average of roughly 69% of mappable alloreactive CD4+ clones with siplizumab and about 30% in controls.

Some clones are missing from TCRdb's copy, which holds only in-frame ones; the method was immunoSEQ multiplex PCR. The table shows around 97,000 clones, with roughly 94% occurring only once. On this clone itself: What it binds is not known.

The chain links TRBV9 to TRBJ2-1; 9 nucleotides line up with TRBD2. The sequenced sample consisted of non-Treg CD4+ T cells sorted from blood. The sequence derives from a human donor in good health. CDR3 sequence: CASSAGGGDTTYNEQFF. As DNA, the CDR3 is TGTGCCAGCAGCGCCGGCGGGGGGGACACGACCTACAATGAGCAGTTCTTC.